This T cell receptor beta chain is from a study of blood T cells in healthy people across ages. This clonotype showed up just a few times. The authors ran a second PCR of about 7 to 11 cycles using a sample-barcoded 5' primer and a J-beta primer mix. A single record per CDR3 protein comes from TCRdb applying MiXCR to the 5' RACE reads. In the table there are fewer than 900,000 distinct CDR3 sequences, 40% to 45% of which are singletons. The sample comprised blood. This TCR derives from an older woman in good health.

The CDR3 reads CASSQEGGGDTEAFF. The CDR3 nucleotides are TGCGCCAGCAGTCAAGAGGGCGGCGGGGACACTGAAGCTTTCTTT. The V call is TRBV5-1, the J call TRBJ1-1; unclear D gene. The V and J ends lost 5 bases and 3 bases respectively, with 17 bases between them. The CDR3 totals 15 residues. CDR1 and CDR2 (germline): SGHRS, YFSETQ.